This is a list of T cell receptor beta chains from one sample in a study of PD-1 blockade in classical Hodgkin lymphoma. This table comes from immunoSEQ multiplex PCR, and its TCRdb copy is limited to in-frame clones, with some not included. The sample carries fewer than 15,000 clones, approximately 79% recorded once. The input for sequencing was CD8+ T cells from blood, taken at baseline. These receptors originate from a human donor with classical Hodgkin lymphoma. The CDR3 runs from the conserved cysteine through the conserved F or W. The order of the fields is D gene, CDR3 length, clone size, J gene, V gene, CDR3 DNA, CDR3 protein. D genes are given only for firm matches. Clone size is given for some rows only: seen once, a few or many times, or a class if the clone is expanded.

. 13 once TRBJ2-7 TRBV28 TGTGCCAGCAGTTTTCGGTTCTGGTACGAGCAGTACTTC CASSFRFWYEQYF
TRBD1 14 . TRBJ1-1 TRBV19 TGTGCCAGTAGTCACGGATCAGGGGGCACTGAAGCTTTCTTT CASSHGSGGTEAFF
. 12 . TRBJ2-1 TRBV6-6 TGTGCCAGCAGTTACTCGGGACTGGAGCAGTTCTTC CASSYSGLEQFF
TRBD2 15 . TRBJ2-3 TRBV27 TGTGCCAGCAGAGGACTAGCGGGGCCAATAAATACGCAGTATTTT CASRGLAGPINTQYF
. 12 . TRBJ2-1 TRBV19 TGTGCCAGTGGAACGCAGGGGTCTGAGCAGTTCTTC CASGTQGSEQFF
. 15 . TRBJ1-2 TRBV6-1 TGTGCCAGCAGTCAAAGGGGGTGGAGGAACTATGGCTACACCTTC CASSQRGWRNYGYTF
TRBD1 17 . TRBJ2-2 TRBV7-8 TGTGCCAGCAGCTTAGCGGCCCGGACAGGGTTCACCGGGGAGCTGTTTTTT CASSLAARTGFTGELFF
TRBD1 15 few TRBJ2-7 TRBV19 TGTGCCAGTAGTATAGGAGGACAGGGAACCTACGAGCAGTACTTC CASSIGGQGTYEQYF
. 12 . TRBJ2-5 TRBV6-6 TGTGCCAGCAGTTCACACCACAGGGAGGAGTACTTC CASSSHHREEYF
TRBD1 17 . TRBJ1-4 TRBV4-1 TGCGCCAGCAGCCAAGAGAGGGGACAGGGCTACAATGAAAAACTGTTTTTT CASSQERGQGYNEKLFF
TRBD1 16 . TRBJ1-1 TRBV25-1 TGTGCCAGCAGTGAATATACAGGGGGGTATTACACTGAAGCTTTCTTT CASSEYTGGYYTEAFF
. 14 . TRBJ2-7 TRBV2 TGTGCCAAAGGGGGGACTCACAGCTCCTACGAGCAGTACTTC CAKGGTHSSYEQYF
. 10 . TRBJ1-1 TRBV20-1 TGCAGCCCCCGGGGCACTGAAGCTTTCTTT CSPRGTEAFF
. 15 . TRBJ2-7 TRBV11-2 TGTGCCAGCAGCTTAGGGCAGTGGAGCTCCTACGAGCAGTACTTC CASSLGQWSSYEQYF
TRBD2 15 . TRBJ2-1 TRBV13 TGTGCCAGCAGCCCCGGGACTAGCGGGCTCAATGAGCAGTTCTTC CASSPGTSGLNEQFF
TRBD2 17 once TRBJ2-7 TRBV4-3 TGCGCCAGCAGCCAAGGTCGGGCTAGCGGGGCGGCGGGTGAGCAGTACTTC CASSQGRASGAAGEQYF
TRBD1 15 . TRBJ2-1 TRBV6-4 TGTGCCAGCAGTGACGGGGCAGGGGGCTACAATGAGCAGTTCTTC CASSDGAGGYNEQFF
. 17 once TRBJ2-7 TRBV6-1 TGTGCCAGCAGTGAAGCCCCTGGGCGTCCCTTCTTTTACGAGCAGTACTTC CASSEAPGRPFFYEQYF
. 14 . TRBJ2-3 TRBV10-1 TGCGCCAGCAGTGAGTCGAAATTAACGGATACGCAGTATTTT CASSESKLTDTQYF
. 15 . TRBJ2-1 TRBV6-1 TGTGCCAGCAGGTTTTGGACAGATCCTACAATTGGGCAGTTCTTC CASRFWTDPTIGQFF
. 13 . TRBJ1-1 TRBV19 TGTGCCAGTAGTTTCGGGGAGAGCACTGAAGCTTTCTTT CASSFGESTEAFF
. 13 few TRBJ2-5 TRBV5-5 TGTGCCAGCAGCTTGGGGCCTGGGGAGACCCAGTACTTC CASSLGPGETQYF
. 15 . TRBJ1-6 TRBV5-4 TGTGCCAGCAGCTTTCTGGGGTCCTATAATTCACCCCTCCACTTT CASSFLGSYNSPLHF
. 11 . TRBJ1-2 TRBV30 TGTGCCTGGTCGGAAGGGGGAGGCTACACCTTC CAWSEGGGYTF
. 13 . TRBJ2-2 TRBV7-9 TGTGCCAGCAGCTTTGGGACCGACGGGGAGCTGTTTTTT CASSFGTDGELFF
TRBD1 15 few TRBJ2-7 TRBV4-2 TGTGCCAGCAGCCAAACCGGGACAGGGAAGTACGAGCAGTACTTC CASSQTGTGKYEQYF
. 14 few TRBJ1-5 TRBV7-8 TGTGCCAGCAGGAGACGGGGACCTGATCAGCCCCAGCATTTT CASRRRGPDQPQHF
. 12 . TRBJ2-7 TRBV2 TGTGCCAGCCGGTCCTACTCCTACGAGCAGTACTTC CASRSYSYEQYF
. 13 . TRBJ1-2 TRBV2 TGTGCCAGCGGAGGGGCCTCTAACTATGGCTACACCTTC CASGGASNYGYTF
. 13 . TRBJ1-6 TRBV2 TGTGCCAGCGTTCTGGGGACAAGCTTACCCCTCCACTTT CASVLGTSLPLHF
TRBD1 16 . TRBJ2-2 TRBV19 TGTGCCAGTAGTATAGCGGGACAGGGGGCAGGCGGGGAGCTGTTTTTT CASSIAGQGAGGELFF
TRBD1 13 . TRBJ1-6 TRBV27 TGTGCCAGCAGTATCGACAGGGTTTCACCCCTCCACTTT CASSIDRVSPLHF
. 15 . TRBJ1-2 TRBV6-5 TGTGCCAGCAGTCCGCAGCCGGGGGCTAACTATGGCTACACCTTC CASSPQPGANYGYTF
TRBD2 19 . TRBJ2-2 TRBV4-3 TGCGCCAGCAGCCAGCGGCTAGCGGGGGCCGGAGAGAACGCCGGGGAGCTGTTTTTT CASSQRLAGAGENAGELFF
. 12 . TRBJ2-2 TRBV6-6 TGTGCCAGCAGTCCGAACACCGGGGAGCTGTTTTTT CASSPNTGELFF
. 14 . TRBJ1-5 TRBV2 TGTGCCAGCAGTCAGACAGGCTTGGATCAGCCCCAGCATTTT CASSQTGLDQPQHF
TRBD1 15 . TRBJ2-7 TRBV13 TGTGCCAGCAGCCCTGGACAGGGAATAGTATACGAGCAGTACTTC CASSPGQGIVYEQYF
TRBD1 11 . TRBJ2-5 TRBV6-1 TGTGCCAGCAGTGAAGGTGGGACAGGGTACTTC CASSEGGTGYF
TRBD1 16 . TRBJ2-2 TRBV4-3 TGCGCCAGCAGCCGACACCGGGACAGGTTCACCGGGGAGCTGTTTTTT CASSRHRDRFTGELFF
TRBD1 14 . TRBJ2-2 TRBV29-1 TGCAGCGTTGACGGGACAGCGAACACCGGGGAGCTGTTTTTT CSVDGTANTGELFF
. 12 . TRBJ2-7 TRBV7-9 TGTGCCAGCAGCTGGAGGGTCTACGAGCAGTACTTC CASSWRVYEQYF
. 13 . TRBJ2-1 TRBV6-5 TGTGCCAGCAGTTTGGGGGACCACAATGAGCAGTTCTTC CASSLGDHNEQFF
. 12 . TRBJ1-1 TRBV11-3 TGTGCCAGCAGCTTAGGGGACACTGAAGCTTTCTTT CASSLGDTEAFF
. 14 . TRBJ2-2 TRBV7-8 TGTGCCAGCAGCTTAGTCGGGATCACCGGGGAGCTGTTTTTT CASSLVGITGELFF
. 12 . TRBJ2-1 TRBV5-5 TGTGCCAGCAGCTTGGGGGAGGCTGAGCAGTTCTTC CASSLGEAEQFF
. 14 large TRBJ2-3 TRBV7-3 TGTGCCAGCAGCTTAGGCCCAACTACAGATACGCAGTATTTT CASSLGPTTDTQYF
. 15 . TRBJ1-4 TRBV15 TGTGCCACCAGTCCGACAAGGGGGTTTGGTGAAAAACTGTTTTTT CATSPTRGFGEKLFF
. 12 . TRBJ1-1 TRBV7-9 TGTGCCAGCAGCAAAGGGCCGGACGAAGCTTTCTTT CASSKGPDEAFF
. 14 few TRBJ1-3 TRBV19 TGTGCCACCGAGGACAGTCCCACTGGAAACACCATATATTTT CATEDSPTGNTIYF
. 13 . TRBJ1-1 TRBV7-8 TGTGCCAGCAGCTTATCCCCGGGCCAGAGGGCTTTCTTT CASSLSPGQRAFF